Below, 6 T cell receptor beta chains from the same sample are listed, as sequenced in a study of regulatory T cells in long-lasting Graves disease. The sample's time point: newly diagnosed GD, antithyroid drugs for less than 3 months. With RNA extracted from PBMCs as input, the TCR library was made. Building of the TCR beta libraries involved iRepertoire HTBI primers and Arm-PCR of CDR3 regions. A single record per CDR3 protein comes from TCRdb applying MiXCR to the multiplex PCR reads. The sample records 440,000 or so distinct CDR3 sequences, about 15% being singletons. The same data also went into a second study, on T cells in Graves' hyperthyroidism and ophthalmopathy.

The sequencing here drew on peripheral blood mononuclear cells (PBMCs), taken at new diagnosis, from a patient treated with antithyroid drugs. The receptors derive from a young woman with Graves disease.

The sample holds many counts of this clonotype. The rearrangement links TRBV19 to TRBJ1-1, with TRBD1 as a possible D gene (5 bases). CDR1 LNHDA and CDR2 SQIVND come from the germline V gene (reference sequence). The CDR3 spans 12 residues. V gave up 7 bases and J gave up 3 bases, with 9 bases separating them. The CDR3 DNA is TGTGCCAGTATCCGCAGGGACACTGAAGCTTTCTTT. Protein product: CASIRRDTEAFF.

This clonotype was observed many times. The CDR3 region is CAYASLLGPQETQYF. The CDR3 bases are TGTGCCTACGCCTCTCTTCTAGGTCCCCAAGAGACCCAGTACTTC. V usage is TRBV30 and J usage is TRBJ2-5; no reliable D call. The CDR3 extends over 15 amino acids. V was pared by 7 bases and J by 1 base, with 19 bases between. CDR1 is GTSNPN and CDR2 is SVGIG in the germline V gene (reference sequence).

V gene TRBV7-6 combines with J gene TRBJ1-3; unclear D gene. Germline V gene sequence: CDR1 SGHVS, CDR2 FNYEAQ. V gave up 0 bases and J gave up 0 bases, with 9 bases separating them. CDR3 length: 16 residues. The DNA for the CDR3 is TGTGCCAGCAGCTTAGCAGCGGACCTCTCTGGAAACACCATATATTTT. It translates to CASSLAADLSGNTIYF.

This clonotype was observed a handful of times. The chain recombines TRBV12-3 or TRBV12-4 with TRBJ2-2; D may be TRBD2 (5 bases). The CDR3 spans 17 residues. V lost 0 bases and J lost 5, with 16 bases in between. This chain's CDR3 is CASSLASDPRGTGELFF. The CDR3 DNA follows: TGTGCCAGCAGTTTAGCTAGCGACCCCCGCGGGACCGGGGAGCTGTTTTTT.

The V and J genes are TRBV20-1 and TRBJ2-1; 9 bases are shared with TRBD2. The CDR3 length is 14 residues. Germline values: CDR1 DFQATT, CDR2 SNEGSKA (reference sequence). Trimming took 5 bases from V and 4 from J; bases not matched to a gene: 6. The CDR3 nucleotides read TGCAGTGCTCCGGGACTAGCTATATACAATGAGCAGTTCTTC. Translating gives CSAPGLAIYNEQFF.

This clonotype occurred many times. The gene calls are TRBV12-3 or TRBV12-4 and TRBJ1-2; D gene ambiguous. Trimming took 6 bases from V and 1 from J, leaving 6 bases between them. This CDR3 comprises 12 residues. The CDR3 DNA follows: TGTGCCAGCAGCCCTGATAACTATGGCTACACCTTC. The encoded protein is CASSPDNYGYTF.